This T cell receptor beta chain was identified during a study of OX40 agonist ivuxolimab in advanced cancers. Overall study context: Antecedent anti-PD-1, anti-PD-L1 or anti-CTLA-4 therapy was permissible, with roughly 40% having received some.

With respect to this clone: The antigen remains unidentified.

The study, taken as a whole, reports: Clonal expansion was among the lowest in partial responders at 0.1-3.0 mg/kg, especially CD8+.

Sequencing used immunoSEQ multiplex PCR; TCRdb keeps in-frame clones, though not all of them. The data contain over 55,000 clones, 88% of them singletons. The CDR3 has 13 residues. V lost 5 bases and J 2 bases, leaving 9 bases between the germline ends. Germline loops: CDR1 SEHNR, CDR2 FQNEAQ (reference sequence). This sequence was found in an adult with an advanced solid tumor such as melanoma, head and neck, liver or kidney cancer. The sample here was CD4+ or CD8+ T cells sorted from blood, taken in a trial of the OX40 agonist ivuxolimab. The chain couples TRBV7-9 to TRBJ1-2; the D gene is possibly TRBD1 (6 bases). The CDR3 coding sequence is TGTGCCAGCAGCGAGGGACAAAACTATGGCTACACCTTC. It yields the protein CASSEGQNYGYTF.